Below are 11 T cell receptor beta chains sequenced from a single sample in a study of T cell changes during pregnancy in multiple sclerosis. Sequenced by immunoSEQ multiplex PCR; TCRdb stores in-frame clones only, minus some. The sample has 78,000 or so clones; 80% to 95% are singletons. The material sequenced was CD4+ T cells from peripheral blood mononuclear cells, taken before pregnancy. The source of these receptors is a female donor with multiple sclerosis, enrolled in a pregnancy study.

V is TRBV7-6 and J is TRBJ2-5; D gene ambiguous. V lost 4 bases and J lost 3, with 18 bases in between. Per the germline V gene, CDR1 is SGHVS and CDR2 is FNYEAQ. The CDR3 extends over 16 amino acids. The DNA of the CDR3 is TGTGCCAGCAGCTCACTGACTCTATTATCCAAAGAGACCCAGTACTTC. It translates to CASSSLTLLSKETQYF.

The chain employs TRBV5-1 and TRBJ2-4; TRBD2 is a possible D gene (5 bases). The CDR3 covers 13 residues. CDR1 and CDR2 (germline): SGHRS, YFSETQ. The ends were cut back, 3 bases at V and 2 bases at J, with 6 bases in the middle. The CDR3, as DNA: TGCGCCAGCAGCTCGGGGACCAAAAACATTCAGTACTTC. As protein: CASSSGTKNIQYF.

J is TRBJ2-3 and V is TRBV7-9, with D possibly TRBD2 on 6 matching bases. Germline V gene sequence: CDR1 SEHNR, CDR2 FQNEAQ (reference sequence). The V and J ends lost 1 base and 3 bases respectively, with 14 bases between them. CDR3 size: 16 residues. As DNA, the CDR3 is TGTGCCAGCAGCTTAGTCGTCGGGGGTGAGACAGATACGCAGTATTTT. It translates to CASSLVVGGETDTQYF. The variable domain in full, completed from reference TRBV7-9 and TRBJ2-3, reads DTGVSQNPRHKITKRGQNVTFRCDPISEHNRLYWYRQTLGQGPEFLTYFQNEAQLEKSRLLSDRFSAERPKGSFSTLEIQRTEQGDSAMYLCASSLVVGGETDTQYFGPGTRLTVL.

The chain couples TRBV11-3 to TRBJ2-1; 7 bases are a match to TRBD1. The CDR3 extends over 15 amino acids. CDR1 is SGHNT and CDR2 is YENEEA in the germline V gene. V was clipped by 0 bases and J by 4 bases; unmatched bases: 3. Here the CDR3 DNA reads TGTGCCAGCAGCTTAGATCGGGACAGATACAATGAGCAGTTCTTC. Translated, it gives CASSLDRDRYNEQFF.

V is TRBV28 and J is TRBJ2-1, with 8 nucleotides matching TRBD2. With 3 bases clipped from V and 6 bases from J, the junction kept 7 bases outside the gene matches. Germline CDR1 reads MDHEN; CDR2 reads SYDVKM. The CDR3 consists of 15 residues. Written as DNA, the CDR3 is TGTGCCAGCAGTTTCTCCGGGAGGGCCCCCAATGAGCAGTTCTTC. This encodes CASSFSGRAPNEQFF.

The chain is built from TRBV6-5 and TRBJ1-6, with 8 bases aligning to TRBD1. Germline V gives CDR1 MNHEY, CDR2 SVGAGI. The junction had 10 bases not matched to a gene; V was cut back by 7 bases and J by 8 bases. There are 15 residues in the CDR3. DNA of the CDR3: TGTGCCAGCAATCGACAGGGGTTAGAGGATTCACCCCTCCACTTT. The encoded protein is CASNRQGLEDSPLHF.

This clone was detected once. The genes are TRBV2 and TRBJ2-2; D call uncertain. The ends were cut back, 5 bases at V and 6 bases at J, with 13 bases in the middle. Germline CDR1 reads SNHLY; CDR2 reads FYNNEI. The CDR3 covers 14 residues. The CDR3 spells CASSYLVSAGELFF. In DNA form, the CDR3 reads TGTGCCAGCAGTTACCTAGTTTCGGCCGGGGAGCTGTTTTTT.

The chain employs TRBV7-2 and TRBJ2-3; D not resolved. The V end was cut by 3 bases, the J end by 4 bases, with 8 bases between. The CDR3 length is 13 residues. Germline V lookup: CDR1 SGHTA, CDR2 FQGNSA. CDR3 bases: TGTGCCAGCAGCTTCGAGAGTCCAGATACGCAGTATTTT. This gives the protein CASSFESPDTQYF.

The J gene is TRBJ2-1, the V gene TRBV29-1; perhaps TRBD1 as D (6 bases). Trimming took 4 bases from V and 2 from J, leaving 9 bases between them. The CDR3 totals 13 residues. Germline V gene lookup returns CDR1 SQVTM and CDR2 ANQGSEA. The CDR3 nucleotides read TGCAGCGTTGGGTCAGGGGCCTACAATGAGCAGTTCTTC. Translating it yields CSVGSGAYNEQFF.

The CDR3 spells CASSEFLGLMSLNEQFF. The CDR3, as DNA: TGTGCCAGCAGTGAATTTTTGGGCCTTATGTCTTTGAATGAGCAGTTCTTC. The chain has TRBV6-1 and TRBJ2-1; D is unclear. From germline, CDR1 is MNHNS and CDR2 SASEGT. V gave up 2 bases and J gave up 7 bases, with 21 bases separating them. The CDR3 loop spans 17 amino acids.

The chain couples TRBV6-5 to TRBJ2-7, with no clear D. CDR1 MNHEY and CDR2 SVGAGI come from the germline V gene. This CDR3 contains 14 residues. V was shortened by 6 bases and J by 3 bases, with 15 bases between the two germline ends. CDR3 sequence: CASRSGWANYEQYF. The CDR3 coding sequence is TGTGCCAGCAGGTCCGGATGGGCTAACTACGAGCAGTACTTC.